The clone carrying this TCR beta chain was observed a handful of times. What it binds is not known. This CDR3 region has 15 residues. CDR1 SGHRS and CDR2 YFSETQ come from the germline V gene. V was trimmed by 4 bases and J by 2 bases, leaving 13 bases between them. These data originate in a study of T cells in Graves' hyperthyroidism and ophthalmopathy. General observations from the study: Most thyroid-expanded clonotypes above 0.001 were also found in blood.

RNA transcripts were the template for amplifying TCR beta CDR3 regions. HTBI primers were employed in a first-round RT-PCR of the TCR CDR3. TCRdb reanalysed the multiplex PCR reads using MiXCR and keeps one entry per CDR3 protein. The sample records approximately 370,000 distinct CDR3 sequences, about 17% being singletons. The sample taken for sequencing was blood. The TCR comes from a woman aged 25 to 45 with Graves' hyperthyroidism that later progressed to Graves' ophthalmopathy. V and J are TRBV5-1 and TRBJ1-5, with no clear D. In nucleotides, the CDR3 is TGCGCCAGCAGCCTGCAAGGGTCCCGCAATCAGCCCCAGCATTTT. It codes for CASSLQGSRNQPQHF.